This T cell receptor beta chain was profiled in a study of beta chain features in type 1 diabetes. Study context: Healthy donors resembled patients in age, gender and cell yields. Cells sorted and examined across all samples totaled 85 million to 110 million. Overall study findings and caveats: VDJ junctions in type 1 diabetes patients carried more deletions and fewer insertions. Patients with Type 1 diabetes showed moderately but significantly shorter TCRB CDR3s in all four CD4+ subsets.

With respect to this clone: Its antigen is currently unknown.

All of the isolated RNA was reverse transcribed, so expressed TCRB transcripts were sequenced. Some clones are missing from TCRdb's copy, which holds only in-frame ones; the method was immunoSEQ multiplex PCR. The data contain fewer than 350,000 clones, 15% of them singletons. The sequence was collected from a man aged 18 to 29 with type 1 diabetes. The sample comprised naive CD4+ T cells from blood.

The DNA for the CDR3 is TGTGCCAGCAGCCCCCAAGCCAACCAGCCCCAGCATTTT. Protein: CASSPQANQPQHF. V is TRBV6-6 and J is TRBJ1-5; D call uncertain. CDR3 length equals 13 residues. With 6 bases removed from V and 7 bases from J, the gap between germline ends came to 13 bases. CDR1 is MNHNY and CDR2 is SVGAGI in the germline V gene (reference sequence).